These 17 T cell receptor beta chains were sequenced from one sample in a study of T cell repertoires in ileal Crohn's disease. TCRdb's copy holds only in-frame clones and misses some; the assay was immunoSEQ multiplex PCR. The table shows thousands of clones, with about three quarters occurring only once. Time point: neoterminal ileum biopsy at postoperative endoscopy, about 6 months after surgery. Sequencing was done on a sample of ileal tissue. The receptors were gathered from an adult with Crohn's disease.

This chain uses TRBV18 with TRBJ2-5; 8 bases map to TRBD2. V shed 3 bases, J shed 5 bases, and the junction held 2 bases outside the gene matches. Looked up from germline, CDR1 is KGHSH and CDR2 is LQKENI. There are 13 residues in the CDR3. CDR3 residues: CASSPGLEETQYF. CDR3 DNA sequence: TGTGCCAGCTCACCGGGACTAGAGGAGACCCAGTACTTC.

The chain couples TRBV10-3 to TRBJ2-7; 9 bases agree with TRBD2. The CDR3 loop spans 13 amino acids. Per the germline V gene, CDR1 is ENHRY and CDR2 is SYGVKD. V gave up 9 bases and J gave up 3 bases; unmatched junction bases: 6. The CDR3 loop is CAISRGRGYEQYF. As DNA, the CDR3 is TGTGCCATAAGCCGCGGGAGGGGCTACGAGCAGTACTTC.

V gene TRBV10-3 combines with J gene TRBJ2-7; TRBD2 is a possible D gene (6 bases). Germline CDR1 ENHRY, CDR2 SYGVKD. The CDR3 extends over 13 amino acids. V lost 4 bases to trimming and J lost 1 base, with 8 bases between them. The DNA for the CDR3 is TGTGCCATCAGTGGGACTACATCCTACGAGCAGTACTTC. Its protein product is CAISGTTSYEQYF.

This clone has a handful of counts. CDR3 in DNA: TGTGCCAGCAGCTTAGTCCCGAGGGCTGGAAACACCATATATTTT. Encoded protein: CASSLVPRAGNTIYF. This chain uses TRBV7-9 with TRBJ1-3; D not certain. This CDR3 has 15 amino acids. Between the trimmed V and J ends, which lost 1 base and 2 bases, there was a span of 9 bases. Germline V gene lookup returns CDR1 SEHNR and CDR2 FQNEAQ (reference sequence).

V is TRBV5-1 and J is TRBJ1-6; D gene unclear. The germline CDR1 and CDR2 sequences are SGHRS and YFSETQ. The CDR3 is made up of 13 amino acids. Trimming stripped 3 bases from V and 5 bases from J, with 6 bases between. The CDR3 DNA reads TGCGCCAGCAGCTGGGGAGATAATTCACCCCTCCACTTT. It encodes CASSWGDNSPLHF.

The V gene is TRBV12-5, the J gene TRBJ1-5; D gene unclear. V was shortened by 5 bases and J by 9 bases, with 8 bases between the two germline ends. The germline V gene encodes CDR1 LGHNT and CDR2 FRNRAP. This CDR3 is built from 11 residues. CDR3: CASGGERPQHF. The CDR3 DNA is TGTGCTAGTGGTGGGGAGAGGCCCCAGCATTTT. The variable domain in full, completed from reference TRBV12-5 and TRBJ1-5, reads DARVTQTPRHKVTEMGQEVTMRCQPILGHNTVFWYRQTMMQGLELLAYFRNRAPLDDSGMPKDRFSAEMPDATLATLKIQPSEPRDSAVYFCASGGERPQHFGDGTRLSIL.

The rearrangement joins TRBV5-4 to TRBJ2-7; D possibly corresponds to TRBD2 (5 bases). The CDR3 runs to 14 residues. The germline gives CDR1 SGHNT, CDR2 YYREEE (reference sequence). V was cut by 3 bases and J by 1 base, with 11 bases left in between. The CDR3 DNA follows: TGTGCCAGCAGCTCCCGGTGGGAGTCCTACGAGCAGTACTTC. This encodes CASSSRWESYEQYF.

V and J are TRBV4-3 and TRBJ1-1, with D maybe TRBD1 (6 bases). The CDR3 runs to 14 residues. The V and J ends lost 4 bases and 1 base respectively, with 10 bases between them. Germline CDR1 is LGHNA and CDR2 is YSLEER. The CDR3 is CASSRGQENTEAFF. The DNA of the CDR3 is TGCGCCAGCAGCCGGGGGCAGGAGAACACTGAAGCTTTCTTT.

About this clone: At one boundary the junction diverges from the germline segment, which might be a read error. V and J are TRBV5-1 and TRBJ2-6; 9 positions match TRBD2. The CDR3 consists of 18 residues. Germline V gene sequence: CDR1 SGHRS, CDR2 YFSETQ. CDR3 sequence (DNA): TGCGCCAGCAGCTTGGAAAGGACTAGCGTCTCTGGGGCCAACGTCCTGGCTTTC. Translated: CASSLERTSVSGANVLAF.

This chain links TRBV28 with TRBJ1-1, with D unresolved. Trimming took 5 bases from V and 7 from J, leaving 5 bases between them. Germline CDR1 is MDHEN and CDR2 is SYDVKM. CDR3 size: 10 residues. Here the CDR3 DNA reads TGTGCCAGCAGTGGCAGTGAAGCTTTCTTT. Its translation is CASSGSEAFF.

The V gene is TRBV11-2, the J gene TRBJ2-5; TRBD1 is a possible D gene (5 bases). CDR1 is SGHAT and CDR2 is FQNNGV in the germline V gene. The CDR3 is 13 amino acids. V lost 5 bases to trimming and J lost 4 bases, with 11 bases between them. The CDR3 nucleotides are TGTGCCAGCAGCCCGCGACAGCGAGAGACCCAGTACTTC. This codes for CASSPRQRETQYF.

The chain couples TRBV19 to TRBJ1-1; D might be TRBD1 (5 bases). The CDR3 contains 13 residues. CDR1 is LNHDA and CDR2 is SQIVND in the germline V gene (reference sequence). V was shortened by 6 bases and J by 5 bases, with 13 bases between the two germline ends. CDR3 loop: CASSGHGWTEAFF. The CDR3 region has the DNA TGTGCCAGTAGCGGACATGGATGGACTGAAGCTTTCTTT.

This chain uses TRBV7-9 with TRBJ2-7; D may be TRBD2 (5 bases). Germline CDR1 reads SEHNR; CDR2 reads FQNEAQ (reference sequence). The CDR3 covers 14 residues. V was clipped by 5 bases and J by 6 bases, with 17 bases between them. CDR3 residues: CASSPGVGSGEQYF. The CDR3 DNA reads TGTGCCAGCAGCCCCGGGGTAGGGTCAGGCGAGCAGTACTTC.

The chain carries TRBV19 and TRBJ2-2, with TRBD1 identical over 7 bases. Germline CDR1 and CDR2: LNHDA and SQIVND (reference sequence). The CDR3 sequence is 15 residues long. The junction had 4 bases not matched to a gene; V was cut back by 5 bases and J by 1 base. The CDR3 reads CASSYRDRNTGELFF. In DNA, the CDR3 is TGTGCCAGTAGTTACCGGGACAGGAACACCGGGGAGCTGTTTTTT.

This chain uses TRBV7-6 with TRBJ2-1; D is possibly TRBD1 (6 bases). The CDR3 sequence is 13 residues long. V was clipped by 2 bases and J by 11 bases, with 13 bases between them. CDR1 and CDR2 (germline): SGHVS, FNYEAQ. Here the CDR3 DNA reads TGTGCCAGCAGCTTACGTTTTGGACAGAAGCAGTTCTTC. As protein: CASSLRFGQKQFF.

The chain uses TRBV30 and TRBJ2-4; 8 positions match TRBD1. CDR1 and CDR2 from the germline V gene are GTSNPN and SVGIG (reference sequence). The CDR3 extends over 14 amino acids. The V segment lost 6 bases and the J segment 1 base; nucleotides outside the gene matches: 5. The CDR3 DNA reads TGTGCCTGTACCCAGGGGGCGGCCAAAAACATTCAGTACTTC. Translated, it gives CACTQGAAKNIQYF.

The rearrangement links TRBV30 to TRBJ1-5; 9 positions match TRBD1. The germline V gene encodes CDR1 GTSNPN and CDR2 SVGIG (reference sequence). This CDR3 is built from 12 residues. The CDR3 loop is CASGTGLQPQHF. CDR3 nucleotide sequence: TGTGCTTCCGGGACAGGGCTTCAGCCCCAGCATTTT.